The source of this T cell receptor beta chain is a study of T-cell reconstitution after alpha-beta-depleted transplantation in children. The study, taken as a whole, reports: It was newly produced T cells that mostly accounted for T-cell counts and diversity one year after transplant. In patients about two months after transplant, alpha-beta T cells reportedly arose from several hundred expanded graft clones. Where some patients showed high TCRbeta diversity at day 60, it came from recipient T cells and thymic progenitors that had survived.

Preparation of the TCRbeta library used unique molecular identifiers. TCRdb re-analysed the PCR reads in MiXCR, keeping a single row per CDR3 protein. This table holds roughly 30,000 distinct CDR3 sequences, 6.4% found once. This clonotype was recorded at least ten times. Its antigen is unknown. Sequenced material: peripheral blood, taken 60 days after TCRalphabeta/CD19-depleted stem cell transplant. This TCR was sampled from a child less than two years old who had a stem cell transplant for acute myeloid leukemia, so the T cells may come from the graft donor.

CDR3 nucleotide sequence: TGCAGTGCCCTGAGACAGGGAAGTTTTCTAACTGGAAACACCATATATTTT. Protein product: CSALRQGSFLTGNTIYF. The chain combines TRBV20-1 with TRBJ1-3, with 7 bases identical to TRBD1. In germline, CDR1 is DFQATT, CDR2 SNEGSKA (reference sequence). The CDR3 extends over 17 amino acids. Trimming took 6 bases from V and 2 from J; bases not matched to a gene: 16.